This T cell receptor beta chain was recovered during a study of blood T cells in healthy people across ages. The study, taken as a whole, reports: Changes in expanded clonotypes were possibly confounded, as the CMV status of donors was unknown. Calculation of diversity from one million T cells yielded estimates considered to be underestimates.

CDR1 is SNHLY and CDR2 is FYNNEI in the germline V gene. The CDR3 is 13 amino acids. Deletions cut 4 bases from V and 7 bases from J, with 8 bases between. Concerning this clonotype itself: Its antigen is undetermined.

A second PCR of about 7 to 11 cycles used a sample-barcoded 5' primer and a J-beta primer mix. Each CDR3 protein is one row after TCRdb ran MiXCR on the 5' RACE reads. The sample carries some 1.5 million distinct CDR3 sequences, around 40% recorded once. Sequencing input: blood. The origin of this receptor is a woman in her late teens or twenties in good health. V and J are TRBV2 and TRBJ1-6; D is uncertain. As DNA, the CDR3 is TGTGCCAGCAGTGCGGCAGTCAATTCACCCCTCCACTTT. It encodes CASSAAVNSPLHF.